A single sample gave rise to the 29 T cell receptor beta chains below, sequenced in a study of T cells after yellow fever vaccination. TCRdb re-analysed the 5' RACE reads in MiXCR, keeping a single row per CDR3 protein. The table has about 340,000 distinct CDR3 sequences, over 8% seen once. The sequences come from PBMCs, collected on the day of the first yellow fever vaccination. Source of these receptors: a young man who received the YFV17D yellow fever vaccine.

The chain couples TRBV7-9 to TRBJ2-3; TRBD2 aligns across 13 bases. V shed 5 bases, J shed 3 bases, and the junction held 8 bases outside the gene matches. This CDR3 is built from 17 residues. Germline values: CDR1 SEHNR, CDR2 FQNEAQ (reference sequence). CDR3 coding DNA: TGTGCCAGCAGCGACCTCTGGACTAGCGGGGGTACAGATACGCAGTATTTT. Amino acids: CASSDLWTSGGTDTQYF.

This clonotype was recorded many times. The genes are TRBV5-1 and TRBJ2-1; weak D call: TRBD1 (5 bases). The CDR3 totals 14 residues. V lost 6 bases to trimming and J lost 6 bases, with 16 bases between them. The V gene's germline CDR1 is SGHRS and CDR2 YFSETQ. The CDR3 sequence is CASKGQGQSNEQFF. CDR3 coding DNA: TGCGCCAGCAAGGGGCAGGGCCAGAGCAATGAGCAGTTCTTC.

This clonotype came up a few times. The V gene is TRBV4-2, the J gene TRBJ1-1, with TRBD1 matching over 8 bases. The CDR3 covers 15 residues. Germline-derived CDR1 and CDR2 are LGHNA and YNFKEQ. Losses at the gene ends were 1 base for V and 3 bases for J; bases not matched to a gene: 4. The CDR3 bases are TGTGCCAGCAGCCAAGGGACAGGGAAGGACACTGAAGCTTTCTTT. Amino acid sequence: CASSQGTGKDTEAFF.

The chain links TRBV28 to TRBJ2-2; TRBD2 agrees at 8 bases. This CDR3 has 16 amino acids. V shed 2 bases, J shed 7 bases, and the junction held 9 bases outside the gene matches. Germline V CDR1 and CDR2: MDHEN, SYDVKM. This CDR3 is CASSLVAGGFGGELFF. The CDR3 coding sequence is TGTGCCAGCAGTTTAGTCGCGGGGGGCTTCGGCGGGGAGCTGTTTTTT.

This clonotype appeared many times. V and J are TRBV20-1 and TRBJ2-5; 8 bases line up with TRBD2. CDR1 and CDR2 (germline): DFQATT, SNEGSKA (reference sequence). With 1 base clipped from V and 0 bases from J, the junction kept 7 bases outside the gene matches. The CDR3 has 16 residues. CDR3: CSARAPPAGDQETQYF. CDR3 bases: TGCAGTGCTAGAGCCCCCCCAGCGGGGGACCAAGAGACCCAGTACTTC.

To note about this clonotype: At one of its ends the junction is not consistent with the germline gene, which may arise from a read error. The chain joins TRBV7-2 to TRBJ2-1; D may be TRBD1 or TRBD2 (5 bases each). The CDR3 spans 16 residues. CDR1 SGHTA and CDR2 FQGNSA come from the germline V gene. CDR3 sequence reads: CASTEGSGRAYYEQFF. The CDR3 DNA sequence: TGTGCCAGCACCGAGGGGTCAGGGCGCGCCTACTATGAGCAGTTCTTC. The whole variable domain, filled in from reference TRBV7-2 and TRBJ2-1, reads GAGVSQSPSNKVTEKGKDVELRCDPISGHTALYWYRQSLGQGLEFLIYFQGNSAPDKSGLPSDRFSAERTGGSVSTLTIQRTQQEDSAVYLCASTEGSGRAYYEQFFGPGTRLTVL.

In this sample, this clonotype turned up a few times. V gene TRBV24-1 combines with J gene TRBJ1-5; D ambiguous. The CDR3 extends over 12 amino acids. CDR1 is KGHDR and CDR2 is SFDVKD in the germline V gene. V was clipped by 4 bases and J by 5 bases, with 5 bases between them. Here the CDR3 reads CATSEPHQPQHF. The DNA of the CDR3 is TGTGCCACCAGTGAACCGCATCAGCCCCAGCATTTT.

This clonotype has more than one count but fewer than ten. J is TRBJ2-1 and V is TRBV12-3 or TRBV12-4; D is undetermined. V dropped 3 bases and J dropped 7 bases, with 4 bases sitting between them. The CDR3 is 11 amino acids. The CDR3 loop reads CASSFRNEQFF. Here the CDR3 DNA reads TGTGCCAGCAGTTTTAGAAATGAGCAGTTCTTC.

CDR3 loop: CSARVGTDQPQHF. CDR3 in DNA: TGCAGTGCTAGAGTGGGGACCGATCAGCCCCAGCATTTT. V is TRBV20-1 and J is TRBJ1-5, with D maybe TRBD1 (5 bases). The CDR3 spans 13 residues. Between the trimmed V and J ends, which lost 1 base and 5 bases, there was a span of 9 bases. The germline V gene encodes CDR1 DFQATT and CDR2 SNEGSKA (reference sequence).

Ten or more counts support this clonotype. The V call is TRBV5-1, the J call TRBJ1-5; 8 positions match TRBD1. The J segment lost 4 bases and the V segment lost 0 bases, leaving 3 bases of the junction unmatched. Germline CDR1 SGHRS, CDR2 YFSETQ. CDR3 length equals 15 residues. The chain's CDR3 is CASSLGQGPNQPQHF. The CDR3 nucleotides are TGCGCCAGCAGCTTGGGACAGGGGCCAAATCAGCCCCAGCATTTT.

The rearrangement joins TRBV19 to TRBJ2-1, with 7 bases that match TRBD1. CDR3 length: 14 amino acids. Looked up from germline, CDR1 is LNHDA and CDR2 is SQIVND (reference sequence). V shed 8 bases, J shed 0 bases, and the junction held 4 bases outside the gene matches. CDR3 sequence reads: CASGDRNSYNEQFF. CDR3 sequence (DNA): TGTGCCAGTGGGGACAGAAACTCCTACAATGAGCAGTTCTTC.

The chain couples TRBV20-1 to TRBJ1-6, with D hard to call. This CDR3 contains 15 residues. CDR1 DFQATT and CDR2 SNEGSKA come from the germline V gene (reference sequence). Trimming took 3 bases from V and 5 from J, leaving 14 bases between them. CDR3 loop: CSASIRRFNNSPLHF. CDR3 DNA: TGCAGTGCTAGCATTCGCAGATTTAATAATTCACCCCTCCACTTT.

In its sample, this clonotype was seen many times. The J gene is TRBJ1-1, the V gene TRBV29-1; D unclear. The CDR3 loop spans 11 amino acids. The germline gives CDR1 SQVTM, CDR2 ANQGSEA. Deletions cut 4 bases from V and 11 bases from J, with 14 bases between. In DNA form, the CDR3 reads TGCAGCGTTGTCGTACTCGGACGGGCTTTCTTT. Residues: CSVVVLGRAFF. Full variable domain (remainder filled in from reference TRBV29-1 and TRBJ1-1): SAVISQKPSRDICQRGTSLTIQCQVDSQVTMMFWYRQQPGQSLTLIATANQGSEATYESGFVIDKFPISRPNLTFSTLTVSNMSPEDSSIYLCSVVVLGRAFFGQGTRLTVV.

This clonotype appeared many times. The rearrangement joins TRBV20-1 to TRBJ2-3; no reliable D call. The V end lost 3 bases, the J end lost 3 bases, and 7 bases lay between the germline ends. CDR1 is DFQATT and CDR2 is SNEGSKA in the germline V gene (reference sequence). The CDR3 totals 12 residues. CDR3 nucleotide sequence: TGCAGTGCTAGTAGCCTGACAGATACGCAGTATTTT. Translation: CSASSLTDTQYF.

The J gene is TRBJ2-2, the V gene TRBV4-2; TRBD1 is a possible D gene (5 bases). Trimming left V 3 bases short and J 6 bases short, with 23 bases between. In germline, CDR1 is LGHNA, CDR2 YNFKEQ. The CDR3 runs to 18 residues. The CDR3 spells CASSHSRVRASAAGELFF. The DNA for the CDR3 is TGTGCCAGCAGCCACAGTCGGGTCAGGGCCTCGGCGGCCGGGGAGCTGTTTTTT.

The CDR3 nucleotides are TGCAGCGTTGGCGGGGGTTTGGACACTGAAGCTTTCTTT. Translating it yields CSVGGGLDTEAFF. The V call is TRBV29-1, the J call TRBJ1-1, with D perhaps TRBD1 (5 bases). Trimming removed 4 bases from V and 3 bases from J, with 12 bases in between. From germline, CDR1 is SQVTM and CDR2 ANQGSEA. CDR3 length: 13 residues.

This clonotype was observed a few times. The CDR3 DNA is TGTGCCAGCAGTATGACAGGGATTGGCGGGGAGCTGTTTTTT. Residues: CASSMTGIGGELFF. The gene calls are TRBV2 and TRBJ2-2, with 7 bases lining up with TRBD1. The CDR3 loop spans 14 amino acids. After removal of 5 bases from V and 7 bases from J, the junction contained 7 bases not matched to a gene. Per germline, CDR1 SNHLY and CDR2 FYNNEI.

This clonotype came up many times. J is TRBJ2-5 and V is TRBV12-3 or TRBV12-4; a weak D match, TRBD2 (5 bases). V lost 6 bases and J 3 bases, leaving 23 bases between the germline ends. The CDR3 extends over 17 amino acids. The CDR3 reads CASSPRAGIKAEETQYF. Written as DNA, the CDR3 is TGTGCCAGCAGCCCCCGGGCAGGCATAAAAGCGGAAGAGACCCAGTACTTC.

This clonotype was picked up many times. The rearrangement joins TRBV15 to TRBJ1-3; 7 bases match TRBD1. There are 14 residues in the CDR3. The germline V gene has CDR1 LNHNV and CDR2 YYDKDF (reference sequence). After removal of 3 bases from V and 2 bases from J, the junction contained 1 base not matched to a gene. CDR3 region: CATSSDRAGNTIYF. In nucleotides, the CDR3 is TGTGCCACCAGCAGTGACAGGGCTGGAAACACCATATATTTT.

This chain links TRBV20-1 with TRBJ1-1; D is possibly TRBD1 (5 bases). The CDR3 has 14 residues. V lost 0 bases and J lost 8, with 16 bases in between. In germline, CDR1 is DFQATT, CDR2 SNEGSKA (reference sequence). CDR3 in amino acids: CSARDTGLGGEAFF. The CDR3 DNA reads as TGCAGTGCTAGAGATACAGGCCTGGGGGGGGAAGCTTTCTTT.

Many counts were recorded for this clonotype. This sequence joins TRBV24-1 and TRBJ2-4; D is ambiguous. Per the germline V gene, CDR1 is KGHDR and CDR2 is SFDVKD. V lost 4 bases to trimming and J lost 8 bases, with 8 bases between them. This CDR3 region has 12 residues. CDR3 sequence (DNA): TGTGCCACCAGTGACGATAGGGACATTCAGTACTTC. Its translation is CATSDDRDIQYF.

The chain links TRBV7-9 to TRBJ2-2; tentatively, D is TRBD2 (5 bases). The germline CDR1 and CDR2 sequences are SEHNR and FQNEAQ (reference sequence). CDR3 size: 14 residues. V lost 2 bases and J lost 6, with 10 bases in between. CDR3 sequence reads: CASSLTGEPGELFF. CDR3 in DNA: TGTGCCAGCAGCTTAACCGGGGAGCCCGGGGAGCTGTTTTTT.

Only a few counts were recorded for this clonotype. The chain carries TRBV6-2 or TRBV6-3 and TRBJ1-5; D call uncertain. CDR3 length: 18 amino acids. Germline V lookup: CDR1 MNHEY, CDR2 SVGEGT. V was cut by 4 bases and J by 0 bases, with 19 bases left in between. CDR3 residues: CASSSDRGGFVSNQPQHF. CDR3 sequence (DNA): TGTGCCAGCAGTTCCGACCGCGGAGGCTTCGTTAGCAATCAGCCCCAGCATTTT.

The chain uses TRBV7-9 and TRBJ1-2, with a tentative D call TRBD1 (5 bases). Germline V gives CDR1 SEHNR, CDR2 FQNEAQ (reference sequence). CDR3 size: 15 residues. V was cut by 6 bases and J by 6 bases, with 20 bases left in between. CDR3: CASSPTTVQVNGYTF. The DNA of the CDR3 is TGTGCCAGCAGTCCCACGACAGTTCAGGTGAATGGCTACACCTTC.

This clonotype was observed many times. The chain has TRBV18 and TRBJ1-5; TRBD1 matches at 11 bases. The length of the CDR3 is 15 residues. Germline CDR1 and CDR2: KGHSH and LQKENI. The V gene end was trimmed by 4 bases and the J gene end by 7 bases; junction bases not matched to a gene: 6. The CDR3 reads CASSLDRGHQQPQHF. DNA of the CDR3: TGTGCCAGCTCACTGGACAGGGGGCATCAACAGCCCCAGCATTTT.

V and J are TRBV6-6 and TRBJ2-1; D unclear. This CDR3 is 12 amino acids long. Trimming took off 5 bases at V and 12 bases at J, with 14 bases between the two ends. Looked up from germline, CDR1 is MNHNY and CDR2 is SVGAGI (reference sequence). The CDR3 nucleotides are TGTGCCAGCAGTCCGAGTGGCCTGGGGCAGTTCTTC. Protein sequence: CASSPSGLGQFF.

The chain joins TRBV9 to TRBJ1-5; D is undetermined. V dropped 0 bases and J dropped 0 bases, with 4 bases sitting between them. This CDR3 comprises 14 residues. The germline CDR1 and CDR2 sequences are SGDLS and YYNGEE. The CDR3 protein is CASSVAGSNQPQHF. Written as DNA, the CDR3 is TGTGCCAGCAGCGTAGCGGGTAGCAATCAGCCCCAGCATTTT.

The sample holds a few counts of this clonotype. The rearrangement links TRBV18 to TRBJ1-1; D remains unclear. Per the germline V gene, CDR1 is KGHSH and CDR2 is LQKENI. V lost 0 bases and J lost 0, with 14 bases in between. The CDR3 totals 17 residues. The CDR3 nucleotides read TGTGCCAGCTCACCACCGGGCAGCCTCGCTATGAACACTGAAGCTTTCTTT. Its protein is CASSPPGSLAMNTEAFF.

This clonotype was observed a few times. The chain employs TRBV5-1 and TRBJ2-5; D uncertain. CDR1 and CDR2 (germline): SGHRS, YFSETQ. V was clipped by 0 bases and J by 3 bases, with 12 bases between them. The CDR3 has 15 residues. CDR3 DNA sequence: TGCGCCAGCAGCTTGGTTCTTGGCGGAGAAGAGACCCAGTACTTC. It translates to CASSLVLGGEETQYF.